These 32 T cell receptor beta chains share one sample of origin, sequenced in a study of shared T cell receptors in the human thymus. Repertoires were generated with immunoSEQ multiplex PCR, while TCRdb's copy carries only in-frame clones and drops some. Of 650,000 to 950,000 clones in the sample, 75% to 90% were seen once. Another study also made use of these data, one on human thymus T cells.

Sequenced: thymocytes. These receptors were obtained from a girl less than two years old with a congenital heart defect.

The V call is TRBV6-5, the J call TRBJ2-7; 9 nucleotides agree with TRBD1. Germline V gene data show CDR1 as MNHEY and CDR2 as SVGAGI. The CDR3 has 13 amino acids. Trimming at V came to 6 bases and at J to 7 bases, leaving 7 bases not matched to a gene. CDR3 amino acids: CASRAQGAREQYF. DNA of the CDR3: TGTGCCAGCAGAGCACAGGGGGCGAGGGAGCAGTACTTC.

The rearrangement joins TRBV2 to TRBJ2-3; 7 bases fit TRBD2. Germline V gives CDR1 SNHLY, CDR2 FYNNEI. V dropped 5 bases and J dropped 6; count of bases not matched to a gene: 8. This CDR3 is built from 14 residues. The CDR3 protein is CASSRDYITDTQYF. In DNA form, the CDR3 reads TGTGCCAGCAGTCGGGACTACATAACGGATACGCAGTATTTT.

V is TRBV19 and J is TRBJ2-1; D is perhaps TRBD1 (6 bases). The CDR3 is 15 amino acids. With 0 bases removed from V and 9 bases from J, the gap between germline ends came to 15 bases. CDR1 is LNHDA and CDR2 is SQIVND in the germline V gene (reference sequence). As DNA, the CDR3 is TGTGCCAGTAGTATAGATCCCCACAGGGTGGGTGAGCAGTTCTTC. Translation gives CASSIDPHRVGEQFF.

The V and J genes are TRBV29-1 and TRBJ2-1; D gene uncertain. The CDR3 covers 19 residues. CDR1 is SQVTM, CDR2 ANQGSEA, per germline. The ends were cut back, 0 bases at V and 2 bases at J, with 23 bases in the middle. The chain's CDR3 is CSVEDQQPLAKNAYNEQFF. CDR3 sequence (DNA): TGCAGCGTTGAAGATCAACAGCCGTTGGCAAAGAACGCCTACAATGAGCAGTTCTTC.

The CDR3 nucleotides are TGTGCCAGCAGTCCTAAGACAGGCTGCTATGGCTACACCTTC. This sequence encodes CASSPKTGCYGYTF. J is TRBJ1-2 and V is TRBV9, with a possible D match to TRBD1 (6 bases). The CDR3 is made up of 14 amino acids. Germline V lookup: CDR1 SGDLS, CDR2 YYNGEE. V was trimmed by 5 bases and J by 4 bases, leaving 15 bases between them.

The rearrangement uses TRBV27 and TRBJ2-2; 8 bases agree with TRBD2. This CDR3 is 17 amino acids long. The germline gives CDR1 MNHEY, CDR2 SMNVEV (reference sequence). The V gene end was trimmed by 5 bases and the J gene end by 4 bases; junction bases not matched to a gene: 12. The CDR3 DNA reads as TGTGCCAGCAGTATGATTCCGGGGGGGCTACTCACCGGGGAGCTGTTTTTT. Amino acids: CASSMIPGGLLTGELFF.

V is TRBV30 and J is TRBJ2-3, with TRBD2 matching 9 bases. Germline V gene data show CDR1 as GTSNPN and CDR2 as SVGIG (reference sequence). V lost 2 bases, J lost 0 bases, and 9 bases stayed unmatched. This CDR3 spans 17 amino acids. CDR3 in DNA: TGTGCCTGGAGTCCCCATCATAGCGGGGGAAGCACAGATACGCAGTATTTT. The encoded protein is CAWSPHHSGGSTDTQYF. Based on the CDR3 plus reference TRBV30 and TRBJ2-3, the full variable domain is SQTIHQWPATLVQPVGSPLSLECTVEGTSNPNLYWYRQAAGRGLQLLFYSVGIGQISSEVPQNLSASRPQDRQFILSSKKLLLSDSGFYLCAWSPHHSGGSTDTQYFGPGTRLTVL.

In its sample, this clone was seen a few times. CDR3 sequence reads: CASSRQGAHYGYTF. In DNA, the CDR3 is TGTGCCAGCAGCCGACAGGGGGCTCACTATGGCTACACCTTC. This sequence joins TRBV14 and TRBJ1-2; 10 nucleotides match TRBD1. Losses at the gene ends were 4 bases for V and 3 bases for J; bases not matched to a gene: 2. The CDR3 is 14 residues long. Germline V gene sequence: CDR1 SGHDN, CDR2 FVKESK. Looking up the rest from reference TRBV14 and TRBJ1-2 gives the full variable domain: EAGVTQFPSHSVIEKGQTVTLRCDPISGHDNLYWYRRVMGKEIKFLLHFVKESKQDESGMPNNRFLAERTGGTYSTLKVQPAELEDSGVYFCASSRQGAHYGYTFGSGTRLTVV.

The chain is built from TRBV27 and TRBJ2-5; no definite D call. Trimming stripped 5 bases from V and 5 bases from J, with 18 bases between. The germline V gene has CDR1 MNHEY and CDR2 SMNVEV (reference sequence). The CDR3 spans 15 residues. This CDR3 reads CASSGSKAGWETQYF. The CDR3 nucleotides read TGTGCCAGCAGTGGGTCTAAGGCCGGGTGGGAGACCCAGTACTTC.

The V gene is TRBV4-3, the J gene TRBJ1-2, with 10 positions matching TRBD1. This CDR3 is 18 amino acids long. The J segment lost 5 bases and the V segment lost 1 base, leaving 13 bases of the junction unmatched. Germline values: CDR1 LGHNA, CDR2 YSLEER. In nucleotides, the CDR3 is TGCGCCAGCAGCCAAGCTACTACCGGGACAGGGGAGGCATATGGCTACACCTTC. Its translation: CASSQATTGTGEAYGYTF.

This clone was picked up one time. The chain uses TRBV29-1 and TRBJ1-1, with TRBD1 identical over 11 bases. The CDR3 is 16 amino acids. Looked up from germline, CDR1 is SQVTM and CDR2 is ANQGSEA. J gave up 0 bases and V 1 base, and 4 bases lay outside the gene matches. The CDR3 protein is CSVEVGQGALNTEAFF. For the CDR3, the DNA is TGCAGCGTTGAAGTAGGACAGGGGGCACTGAACACTGAAGCTTTCTTT.

The chain carries TRBV20-1 and TRBJ1-2; D not resolved. This CDR3 contains 11 residues. V lost 3 bases and J 5 bases, leaving 7 bases between the germline ends. The germline V gene has CDR1 DFQATT and CDR2 SNEGSKA (reference sequence). The CDR3 region is CSASTEYGYTF. In DNA form, the CDR3 reads TGCAGTGCTAGTACAGAGTATGGCTACACCTTC.

This clone was seen once. The chain links TRBV11-2 to TRBJ1-2; TRBD1 matches at 8 bases. Germline V gene data show CDR1 as SGHAT and CDR2 as FQNNGV. This CDR3 comprises 18 residues. Trimming cost V 0 bases and J 6 bases; bases outside gene matches: 15. CDR3 coding DNA: TGTGCCAGCAGCTTAGATGGGGGACAGGTCCACCCCGGGAATGGCTACACCTTC. This translates into CASSLDGGQVHPGNGYTF.

The chain has TRBV9 and TRBJ2-5; TRBD2 matches 9 bases. This CDR3 region has 15 residues. J gave up 2 bases and V 4 bases, and 6 bases lay outside the gene matches. Germline V CDR1 and CDR2: SGDLS, YYNGEE. The CDR3 DNA follows: TGTGCCAGCAGCACCCATAGCGGGAGACAAGAGACCCAGTACTTC. Translated, it gives CASSTHSGRQETQYF.

The V gene is TRBV15, the J gene TRBJ1-6, with a weak D call TRBD1 (6 bases). The germline gives CDR1 LNHNV, CDR2 YYDKDF (reference sequence). The ends were cut back, 2 bases at V and 7 bases at J, with 12 bases in the middle. There are 15 residues in the CDR3. CDR3: CATSRNRVKNSPLHF. CDR3 in DNA: TGTGCCACCAGCAGAAACAGGGTGAAGAATTCACCCCTCCACTTT. Complete variable domain (other parts from reference TRBV15 and TRBJ1-6): DAMVIQNPRYQVTQFGKPVTLSCSQTLNHNVMYWYQQKSSQAPKLLFHYYDKDFNNEADTPDNFQSRRPNTSFCFLDIRSPGLGDTAMYLCATSRNRVKNSPLHFGNGTRLTVT.

This chain links TRBV4-1 with TRBJ2-7; 8 bases align to TRBD1. The CDR3 loop spans 16 amino acids. CDR1 is MGHRA, CDR2 YSYEKL, per germline. Trimming took 3 bases from V and 0 from J; bases not matched to a gene: 7. CDR3 protein: CASSQDPDRVSYEQYF. DNA for the CDR3: TGCGCCAGCAGCCAGGACCCGGACAGGGTCTCCTACGAGCAGTACTTC.

This chain uses TRBV4-1 with TRBJ2-1; D is perhaps TRBD1 (5 bases). This CDR3 has 18 residues. The germline gives CDR1 MGHRA, CDR2 YSYEKL. Deletions cut 6 bases from V and 0 bases from J, with 21 bases between. The CDR3 region has the DNA TGCGCCAGCAGTCCGCAAGGGGCCCTCGCAAGCTCCTACAATGAGCAGTTCTTC. It is translated as CASSPQGALASSYNEQFF.

The chain is built from TRBV6-1 and TRBJ2-7; 8 nucleotides line up with TRBD1. The CDR3 consists of 13 residues. Per the germline V gene, CDR1 is MNHNS and CDR2 is SASEGT. Trimming removed 9 bases from V and 1 base from J; junction bases left unmatched: 5. DNA for the CDR3: TGTGCCAGTGACAGGGGAAGGTCCTACGAGCAGTACTTC. It yields the protein CASDRGRSYEQYF.

The chain is built from TRBV5-1 and TRBJ2-5, with 8 positions matching TRBD1. Per germline, CDR1 SGHRS and CDR2 YFSETQ. The V and J ends lost 0 bases and 1 base, in that order; junction bases with no gene match: 5. This CDR3 has 16 amino acids. CDR3 DNA sequence: TGCGCCAGCAGCTTGGTTCCTACAGGGGGCCAAGAGACCCAGTACTTC. Amino acid sequence: CASSLVPTGGQETQYF.

The chain recombines TRBV19 with TRBJ2-7, with a possible D match to TRBD1 (5 bases). Germline CDR1 reads LNHDA; CDR2 reads SQIVND (reference sequence). V gave up 3 bases and J gave up 1 base, with 19 bases separating them. The CDR3 is 17 residues long. The CDR3 protein is CASSIRKQGLESYEQYF. CDR3 in DNA: TGTGCCAGTAGTATTAGGAAGCAGGGCCTAGAATCCTACGAGCAGTACTTC.

The V gene is TRBV6-1, the J gene TRBJ1-5, with TRBD1 identical over 8 bases. Trimming removed 3 bases from V and 0 bases from J; junction bases left unmatched: 10. CDR1 is MNHNS and CDR2 is SASEGT in the germline V gene. The CDR3 covers 18 residues. For the CDR3, the DNA is TGTGCCAGCAGTGATCTCCCGGACAGGGTCTATAGCAATCAGCCCCAGCATTTT. Translation: CASSDLPDRVYSNQPQHF.

The chain links TRBV7-9 to TRBJ1-1; D unclear. V lost 0 bases to trimming and J lost 5 bases, with 16 bases between them. The CDR3 consists of 16 residues. In germline, CDR1 is SEHNR, CDR2 FQNEAQ (reference sequence). The CDR3 sequence: CASSLARWDGETEAFF. DNA of the CDR3: TGTGCCAGCAGCTTAGCCAGGTGGGATGGGGAGACTGAAGCTTTCTTT. Looking up the rest from reference TRBV7-9 and TRBJ1-1 gives the full variable domain: DTGVSQNPRHKITKRGQNVTFRCDPISEHNRLYWYRQTLGQGPEFLTYFQNEAQLEKSRLLSDRFSAERPKGSFSTLEIQRTEQGDSAMYLCASSLARWDGETEAFFGQGTRLTVV.

CDR3: CASSISGTGGGYGYTF. CDR3 DNA: TGCGCCAGCAGCATATCCGGTACAGGGGGAGGCTATGGCTACACCTTC. The chain employs TRBV5-1 and TRBJ1-2; TRBD1 agrees at 8 bases. The CDR3 is 16 amino acids. V lost 4 bases, J lost 4 bases, and 12 bases stayed unmatched. Germline CDR1 and CDR2: SGHRS and YFSETQ.

The chain couples TRBV4-3 to TRBJ2-7; tentative D call: TRBD1 (6 bases). Germline CDR1 and CDR2: LGHNA and YSLEER. The CDR3 totals 18 residues. V was clipped by 3 bases and J by 0 bases, with 21 bases between them. CDR3 residues: CASSHELLTGISSYEQYF. CDR3 bases: TGCGCCAGCAGCCACGAGCTACTGACAGGAATTAGCTCCTACGAGCAGTACTTC.

This CDR3 is CATTYGGDPYGYTF. In nucleotides, the CDR3 is TGTGCCACAACCTATGGGGGGGACCCCTATGGCTACACCTTC. The rearrangement uses TRBV6-5 and TRBJ1-2; D is perhaps TRBD1 (5 bases). The CDR3 is made up of 14 amino acids. Trimming shortened V by 10 bases and J by 4 bases, and 19 bases separated the two germline ends. CDR1 and CDR2 (germline): MNHEY, SVGAGI.

The rearrangement links TRBV30 to TRBJ2-2; 8 bases line up with TRBD1. V was pared by 7 bases and J by 5 bases, with 6 bases of the junction left unmatched. Germline CDR1 reads GTSNPN; CDR2 reads SVGIG (reference sequence). The CDR3 runs to 13 residues. CDR3 residues: CASGQGRTGELFF. The CDR3, as DNA: TGTGCCTCCGGACAGGGAAGAACCGGGGAGCTGTTTTTT.

This rearrangement joins TRBV7-2 to TRBJ1-2; 7 positions agree with TRBD1. Germline trimming cut 4 bases from V and 6 bases from J; bases unmatched to any gene: 11. CDR1 SGHTA and CDR2 FQGNSA come from the germline V gene. This CDR3 has 15 amino acids. CDR3 amino acids: CASSSRQGTKNGYTF. The CDR3 coding sequence is TGTGCCAGCAGCTCCCGACAGGGTACTAAGAATGGCTACACCTTC.

The chain couples TRBV6-9 to TRBJ2-3; weak D call: TRBD2 (6 bases). This CDR3 region has 16 residues. Germline V gene data show CDR1 as MNHGY and CDR2 as SVAAGI. The ends were cut back, 2 bases at V and 4 bases at J, with 16 bases in the middle. The CDR3 protein is CASSYGTALGADTQYF. CDR3 DNA sequence: TGTGCCAGCAGTTATGGGACTGCGCTCGGGGCAGATACGCAGTATTTT.

J is TRBJ1-2 and V is TRBV7-4, with D possibly matching TRBD1 (6 bases). The V end was cut by 3 bases, the J end by 4 bases, with 21 bases between. This CDR3 is 17 amino acids long. CDR1 is SGHVT and CDR2 is SQSDAQ in the germline V gene. This CDR3 reads CASSFSSDSGGTYGYTF. In nucleotides, the CDR3 is TGTGCCAGCAGCTTTTCGTCGGACAGTGGTGGGACCTATGGCTACACCTTC.

On this clone: The junction does not match germline at one end; this may be a read error. V gene TRBV27 combines with J gene TRBJ1-4; TRBD1 matches at 8 bases. This CDR3 contains 15 residues. Per the germline V gene, CDR1 is MNHEY and CDR2 is SMNVEV (reference sequence). The CDR3 is CASRTTGATSEKLFF. CDR3 coding DNA: TGTGCCAGCAGGACGACAGGGGCAACTAGTGAAAAACTGTTTTTT.

The chain couples TRBV6-4 to TRBJ1-2; tentative D call: TRBD1 (6 bases). V lost 6 bases and J 1 base, leaving 15 bases between the germline ends. CDR1 MRHNA and CDR2 SNTAGT come from the germline V gene. This CDR3 is built from 15 residues. The CDR3 nucleotides are TGTGCCAGCAGGGACAGTTCGCTAGATAACTATGGCTACACCTTC. Translated, it gives CASRDSSLDNYGYTF.

The V gene is TRBV5-1, the J gene TRBJ1-1, with TRBD1 matching over 8 bases. Germline CDR1 is SGHRS and CDR2 is YFSETQ. The CDR3 has 17 amino acids. V dropped 0 bases and J dropped 4; count of bases not matched to a gene: 11. The CDR3 region has the DNA TGCGCCAGCAGCTTGGTGGCAGGGGGCGTTTTTGGCACTGAAGCTTTCTTT. This encodes CASSLVAGGVFGTEAFF.